This T cell receptor (beta chain) was captured in a study of blood T cell repertoires in COVID-19 (dated by TCRdb to between 2020 and 2021). With respect to the entire study: Samples from collaborators originated in the United States, Italy and Spain and spanned both the acute and convalescent phases of COVID-19. The material from the prospective study consisted of cDNA or gDNA derived from T cells, B-cell-depleted T cells, or PBMCs. The samples were drawn from the first 160 participants of the ongoing ImmuneRACE study and from 1,254 subjects provided by 6 global collaborators. The dataset comprised deeply sampled blood TCRbeta repertoires from subjects exposed to, actively infected with, or recovered from COVID-19. The repertoires were released in a freely available public database intended as a resource for research on the immune response to SARS-CoV-2. The sample metadata nearly always contained a de-identified subject ID, COVID-19 status, age in years and sex. Where available, HLA class I and class II types were taken from metadata supplied by the sample provider and were not determined by assay-based typing. General study outcomes and caveats: Clinical and demographic metadata were provided uncurated, with the amount varying by source and participant.

Enrolling through a virtual design, the prospective study's participants ranged in age from roughly 18 to 90 years and lived across roughly 23 United States geographic areas. Cohort assignment in the prospective study relied on participant-reported clinical history from a screening survey and a study questionnaire. For ImmuneRACE Cohort 3, a participant was defined as recovered based on two consecutive negative NP/OP PCR tests, clearance by a healthcare professional, or resolution of symptoms. In the prospective study, mobile phlebotomists collected whole blood, serum and a nasopharyngeal or oropharyngeal swab from each participant. Over an approximately two-month period, participants in the prospective study had the option of providing additional blood draws and questionnaires. Before DNA extraction, blood samples from the prospective study were shipped at room temperature or frozen. Comment on this clone: Which antigen it targets is not known. There are no base qualities to consult, and no much larger clone falls within one base.

TCRbeta CDR3 regions were amplified from genomic DNA by means of the immunoSEQ Assay, a bias-controlled multiplex PCR. The study's processing was this. The number of nucleated cells in each sample was estimated from the amplification of reference gene primers within the assay. To quantify the absolute abundance of each unique TCRbeta CDR3 rearrangement, sequence reads were collapsed and filtered. For each sample, productive Simpson clonality was calculated by taking the square root of Simpson's diversity index across productive rearrangements. The clones in this table, taken by TCRdb from immuneACCESS, are in-frame only. Not every clone is retained; where verified, under half of the shortfall comes from an unresolved V gene, and the cause of the rest is unknown. That table is the source of V, J and clone size, and D and trimming were worked out from the DNA. This sample gives 300,000 or so clones in total; roughly 90% of them show up just once. The ten largest clones represent 1% of the sample.

Including the terminal cysteine and phenylalanine, the CDR3 comprises 14 residues. Only the CDR3 part of the read is kept: 42 bases, read in frame from the first base. V is cut back by 3 bases and J by 7 bases, with 4 bases in the junction unmatched. In the germline V gene, CDR1 corresponds to MNHNS and CDR2 to SASEGT. The receptor was isolated from a woman aged 25 to 45 who had recovered from COVID-19. The rearrangement joined TRBV6-1 to TRBJ2-7; 12 of the junction bases match TRBD1. The sample consisted of PBMCs or T cells enriched from blood (not recorded which). Here is the DNA: TGTGCCAGCAGTGAGGGACAGGGGGCGGAGGAGCAGTACTTC. It is translated as CASSEGQGAEEQYF.